This TCR beta chain was sequenced in a study of cytomegalovirus exposure and HLA in healthy donors. Overall study findings and caveats: The dataset shows that most TCR sequences were rare, while some public TCRs occurred in many donors. Reportedly, TCR beta sequences accurately predicted HLA-A and HLA-B alleles in most subjects.

This CDR3 has 11 residues. The V end was cut by 4 bases, the J end by 9 bases, with 12 bases between. Looked up from germline, CDR1 is DFQATT and CDR2 is SNEGSKA (reference sequence). Turning to this clone: Its antigen is currently unknown.

The PCR made use of 60 Vbeta and 13 Jbeta primers. The protocol was immunoSEQ multiplex PCR, while the TCRdb copy is restricted to in-frame clones and leaves out a portion. The sample lists about 120,000 clones; roughly 80% were seen once. This cohort consisted of healthy bone marrow donors. This TCR came from a female donor in good health and CMV-seronegative. This chain uses TRBV20-1 with TRBJ1-2, with TRBD1 as a possible D gene (5 bases). The specimen was PBMCs. The CDR3, as DNA: TGCAGTGCTATTACAGGTTTAAGCTACACCTTC. Translated: CSAITGLSYTF.